The 26 T cell receptor beta chains below come from one sample, sequenced in a study of CD8 T cells in Susac syndrome. Random hexamers were used to reverse transcribe about 0.5 to 1 ug of RNA. One entry per CDR3 protein, called by TCRdb with MiXCR from the immunoSEQ multiplex PCR reads. The sample yields 240,000 or so distinct CDR3 sequences, 90% to 97% seen once. Sequencing was carried out using CD4+ T cells from PBMCs. The receptors were sampled from a human donor with Susac syndrome.

This chain connects TRBV24-1 to TRBJ2-7, with no clear D. The V gene's germline CDR1 is KGHDR and CDR2 SFDVKD. The CDR3 is 10 residues long. CDR3 region: CGVLAREQYF. CDR3 sequence (DNA): TGTGGCGTTCTCGCCCGTGAGCAGTACTTC.

The rearrangement joins TRBV7-3 to TRBJ2-2; weak D call: TRBD2 (6 bases). CDR3 size: 16 residues. Germline V gene sequence: CDR1 SGHTA, CDR2 FQGTGA. Deletions cut 4 bases from V and 9 bases from J, with 21 bases between. CDR3 in amino acids: CASSSPPVGSARELFF. CDR3 DNA: TGTGCCAGCAGCTCCCCCCCGGTCGGGAGCGCAAGGGAGCTGTTTTTT.

The chain combines TRBV12-3 or TRBV12-4 with TRBJ2-5, with TRBD1 matching 10 bases. The junction had 5 bases not matched to a gene; V was cut back by 4 bases and J by 6 bases. This CDR3 contains 14 residues. This CDR3 reads CASSSTGGEKTQYF. CDR3 DNA: TGTGCCAGCAGTTCGACAGGGGGCGAAAAGACCCAGTACTTC.

The gene calls are TRBV15 and TRBJ1-4, with D unresolved. Per the germline V gene, CDR1 is LNHNV and CDR2 is YYDKDF (reference sequence). The CDR3 is made up of 12 amino acids. V was clipped by 1 base and J by 5 bases, with 2 bases between them. CDR3 in amino acids: CATSRANEKLFF. The CDR3 DNA sequence: TGTGCCACCAGCAGAGCAAATGAAAAACTGTTTTTT.

This chain links TRBV3-1 with TRBJ2-5, with 8 bases lining up with TRBD2. Unmatched junction bases numbered 5, after V lost 4 bases and J lost 4 bases. This CDR3 has 14 amino acids. Germline V gene sequence: CDR1 LGHDT, CDR2 YNNKEL (reference sequence). In DNA form, the CDR3 reads TGTGCCAGCAGCCTGACGGCGGGAGGAGAGACCCAGTACTTC. Its protein is CASSLTAGGETQYF.

The V call is TRBV24-1, the J call TRBJ2-2; D possibly corresponds to TRBD1 (5 bases). Between the trimmed V and J ends, which lost 0 bases and 6 bases, there was a span of 7 bases. CDR1 and CDR2 from the germline V gene are KGHDR and SFDVKD. The CDR3 contains 14 residues. This CDR3 reads CATSDLLRAGELFF. CDR3 in DNA: TGTGCCACCAGTGATTTGCTCAGGGCCGGGGAGCTGTTTTTT.

The CDR3 DNA follows: TGTGCCAGCAGCTTAGCGACAGGGGGCGGGAAGACCCAGTACTTC. This codes for CASSLATGGGKTQYF. The chain joins TRBV11-1 to TRBJ2-5; 10 bases are a match to TRBD1. Germline lookup yields CDR1 SGHAT and CDR2 FQDESV (reference sequence). Unmatched junction bases numbered 4, after V lost 0 bases and J lost 6 bases. The CDR3 spans 15 residues.

The chain carries TRBV29-1 and TRBJ2-5, with TRBD2 matching over 9 bases. CDR3 size: 15 residues. Germline V gene data show CDR1 as SQVTM and CDR2 as ANQGSEA. J gave up 4 bases and V 7 bases, and 13 bases lay outside the gene matches. This CDR3 reads CSAQVGSGSRETQYF. In nucleotides, the CDR3 is TGCAGCGCCCAGGTTGGTAGCGGGAGTCGAGAGACCCAGTACTTC.

CDR3 coding DNA: TGTGCCAGCAGCGGAGCTGGGACAGATTCATACAATGAGCAGTTCTTC. Translated: CASSGAGTDSYNEQFF. The rearrangement uses TRBV7-9 and TRBJ2-1; 7 bases line up with TRBD1. Germline CDR1 and CDR2: SEHNR and FQNEAQ (reference sequence). This CDR3 has 16 amino acids. The trim removed 5 bases at V and 4 bases at J, leaving 11 bases unmatched.

J is TRBJ2-2 and V is TRBV14; a possible D gene is TRBD1 (6 bases). Germline assignment: CDR1 SGHDN and CDR2 FVKESK. V lost 1 base to trimming and J lost 2 bases, with 8 bases between them. This CDR3 has 15 amino acids. CDR3 DNA sequence: TGTGCCAGCAGCCAAGTCAGGGGAAACACCGGGGAGCTGTTTTTT. It yields the protein CASSQVRGNTGELFF.

This clonotype was counted a single time. The rearrangement links TRBV7-2 to TRBJ1-1; no reliable D call. The V and J ends lost 6 bases and 7 bases respectively, with 18 bases between them. Germline values: CDR1 SGHTA, CDR2 FQGNSA. The CDR3 covers 14 residues. The CDR3 DNA reads as TGTGCCAGCAGGGAGTTGGTTGGCAGAGGTGAAGCTTTCTTT. Residues: CASRELVGRGEAFF.

The rearrangement joins TRBV15 to TRBJ2-2; the match to TRBD1 covers 9 bases. This CDR3 has 16 residues. The ends lost 5 bases at V and 2 bases at J; junction bases unmatched: 6. Germline V gene lookup returns CDR1 LNHNV and CDR2 YYDKDF (reference sequence). This CDR3 is CATSPRDRANTGELFF. CDR3 bases: TGTGCCACCAGCCCCCGGGACAGGGCAAACACCGGGGAGCTGTTTTTT.

The chain uses TRBV5-6 and TRBJ1-1; D is undetermined. With 0 bases removed from V and 3 bases from J, the gap between germline ends came to 15 bases. The CDR3 totals 16 residues. The germline V gene has CDR1 SGHDT and CDR2 YYEEEE. CDR3 amino acids: CASSLVAVQRDTEAFF. CDR3 coding DNA: TGTGCCAGCAGCTTGGTAGCGGTCCAGAGGGACACTGAAGCTTTCTTT.

The V and J genes are TRBV7-9 and TRBJ2-7; no clear D gene. This CDR3 comprises 13 residues. Germline V CDR1 and CDR2: SEHNR, FQNEAQ (reference sequence). The germline V and J ends were trimmed by 3 bases and 6 bases, with 12 bases remaining between them. The CDR3 nucleotides read TGTGCCAGCAGCTTTGCCCCCGGTGGCGAGCAGTACTTC. It encodes CASSFAPGGEQYF.

About this clonotype: The junction does not match germline at one end; this may be a read error. The rearrangement links TRBV30 to TRBJ2-2, with D unclear. This CDR3 contains 12 residues. Germline CDR1 reads GTSNPN; CDR2 reads SVGIG (reference sequence). CDR3 loop: CAWSKNSGELFF. The CDR3 DNA reads as TGTGCCTGGAGCAAGAACTCCGGGGAGCTGTTTTTT.

The chain carries TRBV20-1 and TRBJ1-2; 8 bases align to TRBD1. The CDR3 has 12 amino acids. Trimming removed 4 bases from V and 6 bases from J; junction bases left unmatched: 4. From germline, CDR1 is DFQATT and CDR2 SNEGSKA (reference sequence). CDR3 residues: CSANRGGHGYTF. The DNA of the CDR3 is TGCAGTGCTAACAGGGGGGGACATGGCTACACCTTC.

The chain has TRBV11-2 and TRBJ2-7; TRBD2 matches at 8 bases. This CDR3 region has 15 residues. Germline assignment: CDR1 SGHAT and CDR2 FQNNGV. V was clipped by 4 bases and J by 1 base; unmatched bases: 6. The CDR3 coding sequence is TGTGCCAGCAGCTCCAACGTAGCGGGGTCCTACGAGCAGTACTTC. Translated, it gives CASSSNVAGSYEQYF.

The chain is built from TRBV20-1 and TRBJ2-1; 7 bases are a match to TRBD2. CDR3 length equals 18 residues. Germline CDR1 DFQATT, CDR2 SNEGSKA (reference sequence). V trimming: 6 bases; J trimming: 2 bases; junction bases outside the gene matches: 19. CDR3 bases: TGCAGTGCCCCTCTGTCGAACTCGGCCGCGGGAGCCTACAATGAGCAGTTCTTC. Encoded protein: CSAPLSNSAAGAYNEQFF.

CDR3: CASSQDLPSGSYEQYF. The CDR3 coding sequence is TGTGCCAGCAGCCAAGACCTCCCTAGCGGGTCCTACGAGCAGTACTTC. The genes are TRBV14 and TRBJ2-7; 8 bases fit TRBD2. CDR1 and CDR2 (germline): SGHDN, FVKESK. There are 16 residues in the CDR3. Trimming took 0 bases from V and 1 from J; bases not matched to a gene: 5.

This clonotype came up once. The chain couples TRBV30 to TRBJ1-3; perhaps TRBD1 as D (5 bases). There are 14 residues in the CDR3. Germline CDR1 GTSNPN, CDR2 SVGIG (reference sequence). The V end was cut by 3 bases, the J end by 4 bases, with 13 bases between. The CDR3 DNA reads as TGTGCCTGGAGCTCCGAGGGGTCGGGAAACACCATATATTTT. Encoded protein: CAWSSEGSGNTIYF. Together with reference TRBV30 and TRBJ1-3, the CDR3 gives the full variable domain: SQTIHQWPATLVQPVGSPLSLECTVEGTSNPNLYWYRQAAGRGLQLLFYSVGIGQISSEVPQNLSASRPQDRQFILSSKKLLLSDSGFYLCAWSSEGSGNTIYFGEGSWLTVV.

The gene calls are TRBV4-2 and TRBJ2-3; 9 bases are shared with TRBD2. Trimming cost V 5 bases and J 0 bases; bases outside gene matches: 6. CDR1 LGHNA and CDR2 YNFKEQ come from the germline V gene. This CDR3 comprises 16 residues. CDR3 in DNA: TGTGCCAGCAGCAAAGCTACTAGCGGGAGCACAGATACGCAGTATTTT. Protein product: CASSKATSGSTDTQYF.

The chain has TRBV20-1 and TRBJ2-7; the match to TRBD2 covers 9 bases. CDR3 length: 13 amino acids. Germline trimming cut 7 bases from V and 5 bases from J; bases unmatched to any gene: 9. The germline CDR1 and CDR2 sequences are DFQATT and SNEGSKA (reference sequence). CDR3 sequence reads: CSVGVAGDHEQYF. In nucleotides, the CDR3 is TGCAGTGTCGGTGTAGCGGGAGACCACGAGCAGTACTTC.

The V gene is TRBV28, the J gene TRBJ1-5, with D perhaps TRBD1 (5 bases). V was shortened by 8 bases and J by 6 bases, with 8 bases between the two germline ends. This CDR3 is built from 11 residues. In germline, CDR1 is MDHEN, CDR2 SYDVKM. CDR3 amino acids: CASGAGQPQHF. CDR3 DNA: TGTGCCAGCGGGGCGGGTCAGCCCCAGCATTTT.

Here the CDR3 reads CASSAPGQGGYEQYF. The CDR3 region has the DNA TGTGCCAGCAGTGCGCCTGGACAGGGGGGGTACGAGCAGTACTTC. The rearrangement uses TRBV28 and TRBJ2-7; TRBD1 matches at 10 bases. CDR1 and CDR2 (germline): MDHEN, SYDVKM. J gave up 4 bases and V 5 bases, and 8 bases lay outside the gene matches. The CDR3 contains 15 residues.

The rearrangement links TRBV7-9 to TRBJ2-1; 7 bases are shared with TRBD1. Germline V gene sequence: CDR1 SEHNR, CDR2 FQNEAQ (reference sequence). The CDR3 has 14 amino acids. The J segment lost 5 bases and the V segment lost 0 bases, leaving 1 base of the junction unmatched. CDR3 DNA: TGTGCCAGCAGCTTAGCCGGGACAGACAATGAGCAGTTCTTC. Translated, it gives CASSLAGTDNEQFF.

The V gene is TRBV5-1, the J gene TRBJ1-1; a possible D gene is TRBD1 (5 bases). The CDR3 totals 17 residues. Trimming stripped 2 bases from V and 1 base from J, with 18 bases between. From germline, CDR1 is SGHRS and CDR2 YFSETQ. CDR3 sequence: CASSLRTLRGKNTEAFF. The CDR3 DNA is TGCGCCAGCAGCTTACGGACCTTACGGGGGAAGAACACTGAAGCTTTCTTT. The whole variable domain, filled in from reference TRBV5-1 and TRBJ1-1, reads KAGVTQTPRYLIKTRGQQVTLSCSPISGHRSVSWYQQTPGQGLQFLFEYFSETQRNKGNFPGRFSGRQFSNSRSEMNVSTLELGDSALYLCASSLRTLRGKNTEAFFGQGTRLTVV.